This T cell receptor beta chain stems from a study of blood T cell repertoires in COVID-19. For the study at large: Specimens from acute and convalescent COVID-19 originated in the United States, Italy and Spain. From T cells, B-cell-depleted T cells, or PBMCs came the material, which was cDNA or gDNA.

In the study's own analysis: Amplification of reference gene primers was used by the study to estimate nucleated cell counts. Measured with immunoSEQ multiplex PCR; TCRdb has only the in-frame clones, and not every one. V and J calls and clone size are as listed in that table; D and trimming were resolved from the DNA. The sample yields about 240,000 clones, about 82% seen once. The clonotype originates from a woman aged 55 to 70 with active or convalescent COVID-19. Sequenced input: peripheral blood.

The CDR3 DNA follows: TGTGCCAGCTCTCCCTGGGAGGGGGGCACCGGGGAGCTGTTTTTT. This gives the protein CASSPWEGGTGELFF. V gene TRBV27 combines with J gene TRBJ2-2; D might be TRBD2 (7 bases). V gave up 8 bases and J gave up 4 bases, with 17 bases separating them. Germline CDR1 is MNHEY and CDR2 is SMNVEV (reference sequence). This CDR3 region has 15 residues.